At least ten counts were recorded for the clone carrying this TCR beta chain. What it binds is not known. A second about 7 to 11 cycle PCR used barcoded and J-beta primers. Each CDR3 protein gets one entry after TCRdb re-called the 5' RACE reads with MiXCR. The table has over 550,000 distinct CDR3 sequences, about 30% seen once. Germline assignment: CDR1 LNHNV and CDR2 YYDKDF (reference sequence). Trimming at V came to 0 bases and at J to 1 base, leaving 2 bases not matched to a gene. The CDR3 totals 15 residues. These data are taken from a study of blood T cells in healthy people across ages. For the study at large: Template switching retrieved approximately one barcoded beta molecule for each two T cells. Study results and caveats: More naive CD4+ cells and higher diversity marked long-lived donors relative to aged donors.

This rearrangement joins TRBV15 to TRBJ1-1; 7 nucleotides agree with TRBD1. This receptor was taken from a woman older than 75 in good health. The specimen sequenced was blood. This CDR3 reads CATSRDGTANTEAFF. The CDR3 region has the DNA TGTGCCACCAGCAGAGATGGGACAGCGAACACTGAAGCTTTCTTT.